The T cell receptor beta chain described here comes from a study of PD-1 blockade in classical Hodgkin lymphoma. Study information: Intravenous nivolumab at 3 mg/kg was given to patients every 2 weeks. Study-wide results and limits: Some patients began nivolumab under 1 year after ASCT. These patients were excluded from later analyses. Unlike CD8+ TCR diversity, which did not rise significantly by C4D1, CD4+ TCR diversity did. Complete responders' diversity at baseline resembled that of newly diagnosed patients.

V gave up 11 bases and J gave up 5 bases, with 23 bases separating them. Germline values: CDR1 SEHNR, CDR2 FQNEAQ (reference sequence). This CDR3 spans 15 amino acids. Worth noting for this clone: Its antigen remains unidentified.

No patient escaped relapse after autologous stem cell transplantation, and brentuximab vedotin exposure varied. Assay used: immunoSEQ multiplex PCR; TCRdb lists only in-frame clones, some missing. In the table there are about 41,000 clones, over 70% of which are singletons. The specimen was peripheral blood mononuclear cells (PBMCs), collected at baseline. The V gene is TRBV7-9, the J gene TRBJ2-3, with D possibly matching TRBD1 (7 bases). The TCR originated in a human donor with classical Hodgkin lymphoma. The CDR3 spells CAFSPGGQVQDTQYF. In nucleotides, the CDR3 is TGTGCCTTCAGCCCAGGGGGGCAGGTTCAAGATACGCAGTATTTT.